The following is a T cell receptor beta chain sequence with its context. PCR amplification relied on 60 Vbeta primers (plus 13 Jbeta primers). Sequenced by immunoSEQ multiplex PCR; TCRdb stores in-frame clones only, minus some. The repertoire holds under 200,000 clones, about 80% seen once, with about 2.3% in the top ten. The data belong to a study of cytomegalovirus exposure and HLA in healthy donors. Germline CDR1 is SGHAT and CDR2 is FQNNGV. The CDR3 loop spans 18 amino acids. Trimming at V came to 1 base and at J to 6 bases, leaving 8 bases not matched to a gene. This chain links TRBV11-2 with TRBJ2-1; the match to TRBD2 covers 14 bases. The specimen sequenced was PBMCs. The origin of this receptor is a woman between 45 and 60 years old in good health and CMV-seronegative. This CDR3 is CASSLGLAGGIWSNEQFF. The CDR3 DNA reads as TGTGCCAGCAGCTTAGGACTAGCGGGAGGGATATGGTCCAATGAGCAGTTCTTC.